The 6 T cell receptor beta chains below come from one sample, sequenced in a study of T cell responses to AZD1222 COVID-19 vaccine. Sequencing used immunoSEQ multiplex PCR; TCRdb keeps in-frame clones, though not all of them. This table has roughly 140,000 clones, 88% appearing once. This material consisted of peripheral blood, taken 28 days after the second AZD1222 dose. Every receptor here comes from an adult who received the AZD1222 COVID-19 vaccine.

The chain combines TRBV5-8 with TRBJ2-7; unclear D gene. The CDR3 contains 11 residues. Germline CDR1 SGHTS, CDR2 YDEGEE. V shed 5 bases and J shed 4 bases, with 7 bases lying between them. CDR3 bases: TGTGCCAGCAGTCGAATATACGAGCAGTACTTC. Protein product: CASSRIYEQYF. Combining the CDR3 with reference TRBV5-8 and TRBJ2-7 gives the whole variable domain EAGVTQSPTHLIKTRGQQATLRCSPISGHTSVYWYQQALGLGLQFLLWYDEGEERNRGNFPPRFSGRQFPNYSSELNVNALELEDSALYLCASSRIYEQYFGPGTRLTVT.

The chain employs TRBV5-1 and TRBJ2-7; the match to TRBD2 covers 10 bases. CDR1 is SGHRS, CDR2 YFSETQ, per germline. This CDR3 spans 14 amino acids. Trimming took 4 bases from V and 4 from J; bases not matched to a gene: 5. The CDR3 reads CASSRTSGEYEQYF. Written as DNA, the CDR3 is TGCGCCAGCAGCCGGACTAGCGGCGAGTACGAGCAGTACTTC.

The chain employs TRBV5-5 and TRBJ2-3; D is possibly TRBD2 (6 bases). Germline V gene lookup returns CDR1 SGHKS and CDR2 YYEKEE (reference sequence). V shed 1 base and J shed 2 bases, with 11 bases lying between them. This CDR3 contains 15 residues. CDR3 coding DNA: TGTGCCAGCAGCTTGTGGTGGACTAACACAGATACGCAGTATTTT. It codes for CASSLWWTNTDTQYF.

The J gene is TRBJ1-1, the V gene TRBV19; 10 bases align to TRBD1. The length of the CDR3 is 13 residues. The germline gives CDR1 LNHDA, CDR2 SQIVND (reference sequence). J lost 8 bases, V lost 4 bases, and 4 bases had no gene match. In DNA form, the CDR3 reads TGTGCCAGTAGTAAGGGACAGGGGAGGGAAGCTTTCTTT. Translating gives CASSKGQGREAFF.

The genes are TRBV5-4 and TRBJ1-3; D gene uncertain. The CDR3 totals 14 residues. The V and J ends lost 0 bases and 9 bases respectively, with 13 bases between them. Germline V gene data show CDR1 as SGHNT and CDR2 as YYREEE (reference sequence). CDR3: CASSLERSRSTIYF. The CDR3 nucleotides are TGTGCCAGCAGCTTGGAAAGGTCGAGAAGCACCATATATTTT.

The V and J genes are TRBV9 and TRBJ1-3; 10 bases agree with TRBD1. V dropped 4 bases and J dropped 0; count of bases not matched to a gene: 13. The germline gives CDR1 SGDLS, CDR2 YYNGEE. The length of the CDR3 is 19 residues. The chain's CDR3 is CASSKGQGTQLLSGNTIYF. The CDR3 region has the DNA TGTGCCAGCAGCAAGGGACAGGGGACACAACTGCTCTCTGGAAACACCATATATTTT.